This TCR beta chain was sequenced in a study of cytomegalovirus exposure and HLA in healthy donors. Trimming took 2 bases from V and 4 from J; bases not matched to a gene: 4. CDR3 length equals 15 residues. The germline CDR1 and CDR2 sequences are SEHNR and FQNEAQ (reference sequence). General observations from the study: Later, an analysis found that TCR clusters from the first cohort tended to co-occur in the 95 to 150 validation repertoires. It was approximately 170 TCR beta chains that were listed as cytomegalovirus-associated.

With regard to this clone: Its antigen remains unidentified.

Method: immunoSEQ multiplex PCR; TCRdb's copy keeps in-frame clones and lacks some. This table holds 200,000 or so clones, 90% to 95% found once. Specimen: PBMCs. The gene calls are TRBV7-9 and TRBJ2-1; TRBD2 aligns across 8 bases. This receptor was taken from a woman aged 18-29 years in good health and CMV-seronegative. The CDR3 DNA is TGTGCCAGCAGCTTACTCCCGGGAGGGTACAATGAGCAGTTCTTC. As protein: CASSLLPGGYNEQFF.